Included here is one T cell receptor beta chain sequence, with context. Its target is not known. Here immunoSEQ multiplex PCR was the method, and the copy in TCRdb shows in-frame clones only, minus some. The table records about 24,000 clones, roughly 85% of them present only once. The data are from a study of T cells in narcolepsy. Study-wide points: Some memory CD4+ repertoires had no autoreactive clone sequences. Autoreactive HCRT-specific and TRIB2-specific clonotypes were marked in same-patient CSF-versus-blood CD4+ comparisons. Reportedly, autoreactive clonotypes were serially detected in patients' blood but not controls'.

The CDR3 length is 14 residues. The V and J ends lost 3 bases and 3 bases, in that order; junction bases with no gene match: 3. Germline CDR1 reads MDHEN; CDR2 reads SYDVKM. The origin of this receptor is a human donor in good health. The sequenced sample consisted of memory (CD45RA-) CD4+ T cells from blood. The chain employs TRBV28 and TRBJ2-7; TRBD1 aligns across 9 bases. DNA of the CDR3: TGTGCCAGCAGTTTGACAGGGGGTATCTACGAGCAGTACTTC. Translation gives CASSLTGGIYEQYF. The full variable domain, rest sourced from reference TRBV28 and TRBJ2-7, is DVKVTQSSRYLVKRTGEKVFLECVQDMDHENMFWYRQDPGLGLRLIYFSYDVKMKEKGDIPEGYSVSREKKERFSLILESASTNQTSMYLCASSLTGGIYEQYFGPGTRLTVT.